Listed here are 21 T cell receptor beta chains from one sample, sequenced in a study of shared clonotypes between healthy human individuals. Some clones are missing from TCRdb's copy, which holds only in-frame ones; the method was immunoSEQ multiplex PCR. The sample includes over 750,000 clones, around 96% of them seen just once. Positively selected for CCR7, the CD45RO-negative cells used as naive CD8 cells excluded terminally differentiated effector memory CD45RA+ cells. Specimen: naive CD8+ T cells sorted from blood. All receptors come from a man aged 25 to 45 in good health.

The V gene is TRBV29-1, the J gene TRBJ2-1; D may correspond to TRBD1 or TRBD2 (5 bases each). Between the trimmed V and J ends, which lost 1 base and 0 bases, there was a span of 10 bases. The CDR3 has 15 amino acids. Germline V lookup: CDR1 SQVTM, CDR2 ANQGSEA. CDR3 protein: CSVEGDQSSYNEQFF. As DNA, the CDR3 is TGCAGCGTTGAAGGGGACCAGAGCTCCTACAATGAGCAGTTCTTC.

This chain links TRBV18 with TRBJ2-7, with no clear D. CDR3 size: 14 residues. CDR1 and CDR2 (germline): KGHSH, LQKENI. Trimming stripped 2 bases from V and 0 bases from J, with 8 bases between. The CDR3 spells CASSPGFSSYEQYF. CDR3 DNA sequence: TGTGCCAGCTCACCAGGGTTTAGCTCCTACGAGCAGTACTTC.

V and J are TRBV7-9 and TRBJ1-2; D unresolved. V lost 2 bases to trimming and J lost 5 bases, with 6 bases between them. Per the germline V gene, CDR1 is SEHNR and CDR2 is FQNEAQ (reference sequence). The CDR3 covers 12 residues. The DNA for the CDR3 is TGTGCCAGCAGCTTACGGTTATATGGCTACACCTTC. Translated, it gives CASSLRLYGYTF.

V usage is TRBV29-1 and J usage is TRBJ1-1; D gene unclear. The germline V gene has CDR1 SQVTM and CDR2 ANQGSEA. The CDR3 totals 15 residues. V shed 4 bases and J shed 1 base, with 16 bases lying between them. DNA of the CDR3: TGCAGCGTTGTTGGAATAAGTCTCGGGAACACTGAAGCTTTCTTT. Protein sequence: CSVVGISLGNTEAFF.

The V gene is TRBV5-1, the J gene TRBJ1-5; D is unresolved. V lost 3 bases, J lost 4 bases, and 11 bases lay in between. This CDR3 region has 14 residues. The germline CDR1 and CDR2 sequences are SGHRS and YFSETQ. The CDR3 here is CASSSGGTNQPQHF. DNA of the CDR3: TGCGCCAGCAGCTCTGGCGGAACAAATCAGCCCCAGCATTTT.

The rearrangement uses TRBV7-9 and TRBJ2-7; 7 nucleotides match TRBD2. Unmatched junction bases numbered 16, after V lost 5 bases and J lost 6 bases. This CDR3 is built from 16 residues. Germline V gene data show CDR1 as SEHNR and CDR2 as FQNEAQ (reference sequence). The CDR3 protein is CASSGSGGGTLGEQYF. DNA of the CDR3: TGTGCCAGCAGCGGATCTGGGGGGGGAACTTTGGGCGAGCAGTACTTC. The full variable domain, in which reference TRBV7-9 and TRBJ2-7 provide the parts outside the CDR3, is DTGVSQNPRHKITKRGQNVTFRCDPISEHNRLYWYRQTLGQGPEFLTYFQNEAQLEKSRLLSDRFSAERPKGSFSTLEIQRTEQGDSAMYLCASSGSGGGTLGEQYFGPGTRLTVT.

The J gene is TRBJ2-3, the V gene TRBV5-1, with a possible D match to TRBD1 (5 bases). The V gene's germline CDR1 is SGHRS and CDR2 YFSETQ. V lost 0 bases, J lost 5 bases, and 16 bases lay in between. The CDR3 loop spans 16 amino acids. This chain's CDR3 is CASSLVENTGIDTQYF. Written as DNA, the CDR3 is TGCGCCAGCAGCTTGGTGGAAAACACAGGAATAGATACGCAGTATTTT.

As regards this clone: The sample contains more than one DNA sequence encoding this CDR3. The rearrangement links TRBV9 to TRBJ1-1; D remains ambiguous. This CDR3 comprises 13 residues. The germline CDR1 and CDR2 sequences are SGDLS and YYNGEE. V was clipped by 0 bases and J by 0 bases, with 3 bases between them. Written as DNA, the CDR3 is TGTGCCAGCAGCGTAGTAGTGAACACTGAAGCTTTCTTT. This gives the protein CASSVVVNTEAFF.

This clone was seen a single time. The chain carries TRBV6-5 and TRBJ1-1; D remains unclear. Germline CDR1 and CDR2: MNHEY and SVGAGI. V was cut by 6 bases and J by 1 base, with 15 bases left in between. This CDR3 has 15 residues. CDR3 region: CASSSMGGPNTEAFF. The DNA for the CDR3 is TGTGCCAGCAGCAGTATGGGCGGGCCGAACACTGAAGCTTTCTTT.

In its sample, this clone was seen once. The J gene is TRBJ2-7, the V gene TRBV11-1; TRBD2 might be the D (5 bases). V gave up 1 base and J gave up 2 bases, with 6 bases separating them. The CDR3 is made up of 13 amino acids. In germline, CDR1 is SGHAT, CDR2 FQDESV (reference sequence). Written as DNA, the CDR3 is TGTGCCAGCAGCTTAGGAGGGACCTACGAGCAGTACTTC. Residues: CASSLGGTYEQYF.

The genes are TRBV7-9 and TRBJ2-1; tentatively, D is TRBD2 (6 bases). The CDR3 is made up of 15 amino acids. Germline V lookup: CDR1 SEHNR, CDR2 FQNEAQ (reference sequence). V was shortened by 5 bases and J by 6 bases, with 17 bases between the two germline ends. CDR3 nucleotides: TGTGCCAGCAGCAGGCCGGGACTTGGGCCCAATGAGCAGTTCTTC. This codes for CASSRPGLGPNEQFF.

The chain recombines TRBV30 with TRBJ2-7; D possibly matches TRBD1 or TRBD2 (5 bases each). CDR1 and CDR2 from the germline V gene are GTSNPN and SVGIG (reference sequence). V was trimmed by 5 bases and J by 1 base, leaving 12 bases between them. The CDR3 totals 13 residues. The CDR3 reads CAWFGGQSYEQYF. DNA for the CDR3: TGTGCCTGGTTTGGAGGACAATCCTACGAGCAGTACTTC.

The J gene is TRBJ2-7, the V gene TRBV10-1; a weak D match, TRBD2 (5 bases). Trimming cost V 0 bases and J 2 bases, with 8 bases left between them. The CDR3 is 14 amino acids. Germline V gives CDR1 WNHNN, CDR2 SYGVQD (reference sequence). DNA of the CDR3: TGCGCCAGCAGTGAGTCCGGGGATCCCTACGAGCAGTACTTC. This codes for CASSESGDPYEQYF.

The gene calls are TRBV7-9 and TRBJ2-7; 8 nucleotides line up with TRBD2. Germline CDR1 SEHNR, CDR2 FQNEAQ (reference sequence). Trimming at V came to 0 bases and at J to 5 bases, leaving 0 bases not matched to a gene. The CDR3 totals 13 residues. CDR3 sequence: CASSLARGDEQYF. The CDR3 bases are TGTGCCAGCAGCTTAGCGCGGGGGGACGAGCAGTACTTC.

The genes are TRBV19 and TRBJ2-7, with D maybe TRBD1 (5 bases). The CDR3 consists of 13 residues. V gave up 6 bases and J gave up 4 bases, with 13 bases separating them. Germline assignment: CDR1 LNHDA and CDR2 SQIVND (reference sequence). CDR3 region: CASSPQGGYEQYF. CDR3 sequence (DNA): TGTGCCAGTAGCCCGCAGGGTGGGTACGAGCAGTACTTC.

The CDR3 coding sequence is TGTGCCAGCAGGCCAAATGTCGCTGGGGCCAACGTCCTGACTTTC. This sequence encodes CASRPNVAGANVLTF. This chain uses TRBV27 with TRBJ2-6; D not certain. CDR3 size: 15 residues. Trimming took off 6 bases at V and 2 bases at J, with 11 bases between the two ends. Germline values: CDR1 MNHEY, CDR2 SMNVEV (reference sequence).

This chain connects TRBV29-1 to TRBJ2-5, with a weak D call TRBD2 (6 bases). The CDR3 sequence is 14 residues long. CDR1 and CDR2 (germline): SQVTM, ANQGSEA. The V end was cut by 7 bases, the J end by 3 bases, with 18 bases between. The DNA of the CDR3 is TGCAGCGCCCACCGCGGGACGGTGGAAGAGACCCAGTACTTC. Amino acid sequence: CSAHRGTVEETQYF.

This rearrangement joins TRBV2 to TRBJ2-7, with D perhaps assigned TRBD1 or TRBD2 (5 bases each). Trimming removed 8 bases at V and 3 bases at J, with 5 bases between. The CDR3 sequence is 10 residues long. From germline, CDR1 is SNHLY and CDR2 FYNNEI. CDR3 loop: CASGGYEQYF. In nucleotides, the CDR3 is TGTGCCAGCGGGGGCTACGAGCAGTACTTC.

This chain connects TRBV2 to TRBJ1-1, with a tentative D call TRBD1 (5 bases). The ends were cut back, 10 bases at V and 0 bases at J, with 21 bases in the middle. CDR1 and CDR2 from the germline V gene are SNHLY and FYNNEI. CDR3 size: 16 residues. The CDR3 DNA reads TGTGCCACCTTCGGGCACCCCCAGGGAGTGAACACTGAAGCTTTCTTT. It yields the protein CATFGHPQGVNTEAFF. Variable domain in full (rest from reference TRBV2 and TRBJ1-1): EPEVTQTPSHQVTQMGQEVILRCVPISNHLYFYWYRQILGQKVEFLVSFYNNEISEKSEIFDDQFSVERPDGSNFTLKIRSTKLEDSAMYFCATFGHPQGVNTEAFFGQGTRLTVV.

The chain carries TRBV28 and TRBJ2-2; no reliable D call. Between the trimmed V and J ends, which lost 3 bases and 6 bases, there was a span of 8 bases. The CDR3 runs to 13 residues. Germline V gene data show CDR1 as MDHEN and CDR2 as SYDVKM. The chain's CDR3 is CASSFRLPGELFF. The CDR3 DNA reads TGTGCCAGCAGTTTCCGTTTGCCCGGGGAGCTGTTTTTT.

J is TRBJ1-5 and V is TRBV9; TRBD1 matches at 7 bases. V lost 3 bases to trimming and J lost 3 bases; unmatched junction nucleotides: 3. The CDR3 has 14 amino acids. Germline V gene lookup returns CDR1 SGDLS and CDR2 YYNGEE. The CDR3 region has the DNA TGTGCCAGCAGCGCCGGGACAGCCAATCAGCCCCAGCATTTT. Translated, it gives CASSAGTANQPQHF.